One T cell receptor (beta chain) is described in this entry. Data came from immunoSEQ multiplex PCR; TCRdb stores just in-frame clones and leaves some out. The repertoire holds about 19,000 clones, with 65% to 85% as singletons. These data are taken from a study of ipilimumab plus nivolumab after autologous stem cell transplantation. Per the germline V gene, CDR1 is SGHRS and CDR2 is YFSETQ. The V and J ends lost 6 bases and 3 bases respectively, with 16 bases between them. The CDR3 is 15 amino acids. V and J are TRBV5-1 and TRBJ2-1; no reliable D call. Sequences were derived from PBMCs, sampled in a trial of ipilimumab plus nivolumab as post-transplant consolidation. The sequence derives from a male donor with diffuse large B-cell lymphoma. In DNA form, the CDR3 reads TGCGCCAGCACCGATGATAGGACCAACTACAATGAGCAGTTCTTC. Protein product: CASTDDRTNYNEQFF.